Below, one T cell receptor (beta chain) is given with its context. Its antigen is currently not known. No much larger clone is present one base from it, and per-base qualities are unavailable. The data are from a study of blood T cell repertoires in COVID-19 (dated by TCRdb to 2019 to 2021). With regard to the full study: The collaborator samples originated in the United States, Italy and Spain and spanned the acute and convalescent phases of COVID-19. The sample metadata nearly always contained a de-identified subject ID, COVID-19 status, age in years and sex. The prospective study material was composed of cDNA or gDNA derived from T cells, B-cell-depleted T cells, or PBMCs. Where available, HLA class I and class II types were obtained from metadata supplied by the sample provider rather than from assay-based typing. Deeply sampled blood TCRbeta repertoires from subjects exposed to, actively infected with, or recovered from COVID-19 were included in the dataset. The samples were drawn from two sources: the first 160 participants of the ongoing ImmuneRACE study, and 1,000 to 1,500 subjects contributed by 6 global collaborators. The repertoires were released in a freely available public database intended as a resource for research on the immune response to SARS-CoV-2. The full study reports these points: The quantity of clinical and demographic metadata differed by source and by participant and was supplied without curation.

Including the terminal cysteine and phenylalanine, the CDR3 comprises 12 residues. Only the CDR3 DNA stays, 36 bases, in frame from base 1. V drops 7 bases and J drops 6 bases, leaving 12 bases in between. Via the germline V gene, CDR1 is SQVTM and CDR2 ANQGSEA. TCRbeta CDR3 regions were amplified from genomic DNA by means of the immunoSEQ Assay, a bias-controlled multiplex PCR. Per the authors' processing: The number of nucleated cells in each sample was estimated from the amplification of reference gene primers within the assay. Sequence reads were collapsed and filtered to measure the absolute abundance of every unique TCRbeta CDR3 rearrangement. For each sample, productive Simpson clonality was calculated as the square root of Simpson's diversity index over productive rearrangements. Imported from immuneACCESS, the table was reduced by TCRdb to in-frame sequences with V and J called. These copies leave out some clones; in studies compared against another copy, an unresolved V gene accounts for under half, and the cause of the remainder is not known. V and J calls and clone size follow that table, whereas D and trimming were derived from the DNA. The sample table lists approximately 500,000 clones, 80% to 90% of them with a count of one. About 3.2% of the sample is in the top ten clones.

Each collaborating institution followed its own protocols to collect whole blood in K2EDTA tubes. Collaborator samples were shipped for TCRbeta analysis as frozen whole blood, isolated PBMCs, or DNA extracted from either sample type. The receptor comes from a human donor in a cohort sampled during active COVID-19. In this chain, TRBV29-1 is recombined with TRBJ2-2; D gene: possibly TRBD2, on 7 matching bases. Sequencing was done on a sample of peripheral blood. CDR3 reads: CSGGGGPGELFF. Read as DNA, the sequence is TGCAGCGGGGGCGGGGGCCCCGGGGAGCTGTTTTTT.